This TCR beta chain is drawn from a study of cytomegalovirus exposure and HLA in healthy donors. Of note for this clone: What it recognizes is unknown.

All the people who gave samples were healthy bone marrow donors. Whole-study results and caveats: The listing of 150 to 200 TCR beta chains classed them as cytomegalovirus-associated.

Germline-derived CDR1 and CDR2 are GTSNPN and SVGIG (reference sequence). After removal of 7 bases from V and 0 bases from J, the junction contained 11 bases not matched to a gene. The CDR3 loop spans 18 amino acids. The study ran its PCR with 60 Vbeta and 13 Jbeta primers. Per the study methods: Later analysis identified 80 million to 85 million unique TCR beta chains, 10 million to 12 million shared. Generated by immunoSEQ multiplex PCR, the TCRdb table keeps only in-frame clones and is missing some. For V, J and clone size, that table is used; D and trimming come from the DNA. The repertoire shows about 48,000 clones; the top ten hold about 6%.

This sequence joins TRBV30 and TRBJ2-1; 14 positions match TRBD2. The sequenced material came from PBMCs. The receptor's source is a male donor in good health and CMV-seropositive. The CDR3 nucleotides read TGTGCCTCCAGGCTGACTAGCGGGGGGGGAAGCTCCTACAATGAGCAGTTCTTC. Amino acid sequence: CASRLTSGGGSSYNEQFF.